These T cell receptor beta chains were read from a single sample in a study of beta chain features in type 1 diabetes. Sequenced by immunoSEQ multiplex PCR; TCRdb stores in-frame clones only, minus some. The sample records under 200,000 clones, around 8.6% being singletons. Material for sequencing was central memory CD4+ T cells from blood. The source of these receptors is a woman under 30 with type 1 diabetes. Both conserved end residues are part of each CDR3. A D gene is named only where the DNA matches it firmly. A row's size may be missing; if present it is once, few, many or a size class.

clone_size j_call d_call v_call cdr3_aa cdr3_nt
few TRBJ2-3 NA TRBV19 CASSIVGFSTDTQYF TGTGCCAGTAGTATTGTCGGGTTTAGCACAGATACGCAGTATTTT
NA TRBJ2-5 NA TRBV18 CASSPSRKSETQYF TGTGCCAGCTCACCATCGAGGAAAAGCGAGACCCAGTACTTC
NA TRBJ2-3 TRBD1 TRBV27 CASSLTGADTQYF TGTGCCAGCAGCCTTACAGGGGCAGATACGCAGTATTTT
NA TRBJ1-1 NA TRBV18 CASSPRTDSTEAFF TGTGCCAGCTCACCACGGACAGACAGCACTGAAGCTTTCTTT
NA TRBJ2-2 NA TRBV12-5 CASGLAPLGAGELFF TGTGCTAGTGGTTTGGCACCGTTAGGGGCCGGGGAGCTGTTTTTT
few TRBJ2-3 TRBD2 TRBV5-1 CASSLGLAGSTDTQYF TGCGCCAGCAGCTTGGGGCTAGCGGGGAGCACAGATACGCAGTATTTT
many TRBJ1-1 NA TRBV29-1 CSVEVALETEAFF TGCAGCGTTGAAGTTGCTTTGGAGACTGAAGCTTTCTTT
few TRBJ2-7 NA TRBV18 CASSPNRDSYEQYF TGTGCCAGCTCACCAAACCGGGACTCCTACGAGCAGTACTTC
NA TRBJ2-3 NA TRBV5-1 CATRGTATDTQYF TGCGCCACCCGGGGGACGGCTACAGATACGCAGTATTTT
NA TRBJ2-4 TRBD1 TRBV29-1 CSVESYGDRGAKNIQYF TGCAGCGTTGAGAGTTATGGGGACAGGGGAGCCAAAAACATTCAGTACTTC
few TRBJ1-2 NA TRBV18 CASSPTGKVYGYTF TGTGCCAGCTCACCAACAGGGAAAGTCTATGGCTACACCTTC
NA TRBJ1-5 NA TRBV30 CAWSRNTEYQPQHF TGTGCCTGGAGCCGAAACACAGAATATCAGCCCCAGCATTTT
NA TRBJ2-3 TRBD1 TRBV6-1 CASFPGQAGTDTQYF TGTGCCAGCTTCCCGGGACAGGCAGGCACAGATACGCAGTATTTT
few TRBJ1-1 TRBD1 TRBV5-1 CASSLTGAEAFF TGCGCCAGCAGCTTGACAGGGGCTGAAGCTTTCTTT
NA TRBJ2-3 TRBD2 TRBV7-2 CASSHRTSGRVTDTQYF TGTGCCAGCAGCCACAGGACTAGCGGGAGAGTTACAGATACGCAGTATTTT
NA TRBJ2-3 TRBD1 TRBV19 CASAGTGSADTQYF TGTGCCAGTGCCGGGACAGGGTCAGCAGATACGCAGTATTTT
many TRBJ2-6 NA TRBV7-9 CASSSGSGANVLTF TGTGCCAGCAGCTCAGGGTCCGGGGCCAACGTCCTGACTTTC
NA TRBJ2-3 TRBD2 TRBV10-3 CAISEVAGANTDTQYF TGTGCCATCAGTGAAGTAGCGGGGGCCAACACAGATACGCAGTATTTT
few TRBJ1-2 NA TRBV7-2 CASSLVSGASDYGYTF TGTGCCAGCAGCTTAGTGTCAGGGGCCTCGGACTATGGCTACACCTTC
few TRBJ1-1 TRBD1 TRBV5-1 CASSPGRQGGTEAFF TGCGCCAGCAGCCCGGGGAGACAGGGAGGCACTGAAGCTTTCTTT
NA TRBJ2-1 NA TRBV19 CASSRSVYNEQFF TGTGCCAGTAGTAGGTCAGTTTACAATGAGCAGTTCTTC
NA TRBJ2-3 NA TRBV11-1 CASRSIAGYEDTQYF TGTGCCAGCAGGTCTATCGCGGGATATGAAGATACGCAGTATTTT
NA TRBJ2-4 NA TRBV29-1 CSVVGVRAKNIQYF TGCAGCGTTGTCGGGGTGCGCGCCAAAAACATTCAGTACTTC
NA TRBJ2-4 NA TRBV6-5 CAGPGYRLQNIQYF TGTGCCGGTCCAGGATACAGGCTACAAAACATTCAGTACTTC
NA TRBJ2-7 NA TRBV2 CASSEGAKQYF TGTGCCAGCAGTGAAGGAGCAAAGCAGTACTTC
few TRBJ2-2 NA TRBV4-2 CASSQDWSKPPGELFF TGTGCCAGCAGCCAAGATTGGTCTAAGCCTCCCGGGGAGCTGTTTTTT
few TRBJ1-2 NA TRBV7-2 CASSLQRIYGYTF TGTGCCAGCAGCTTACAGCGGATCTATGGCTACACCTTC
NA TRBJ1-6 NA TRBV14 CASSQLQNSPLHF TGTGCCAGCAGCCAGTTACAGAATTCACCCCTCCACTTT
NA TRBJ2-5 NA TRBV2 CASSEGPGETQYF TGTGCCAGCAGTGAAGGTCCGGGGGAGACCCAGTACTTC
NA TRBJ2-3 TRBD1 TRBV2 CASSEVGGQGRWVSTDTQYF TGTGCCAGCAGTGAAGTGGGTGGACAGGGAAGATGGGTCAGCACAGATACGCAGTATTTT
NA TRBJ1-2 NA TRBV20-1 CSASFGYGYTF TGCAGTGCTAGTTTCGGTTATGGCTACACCTTC